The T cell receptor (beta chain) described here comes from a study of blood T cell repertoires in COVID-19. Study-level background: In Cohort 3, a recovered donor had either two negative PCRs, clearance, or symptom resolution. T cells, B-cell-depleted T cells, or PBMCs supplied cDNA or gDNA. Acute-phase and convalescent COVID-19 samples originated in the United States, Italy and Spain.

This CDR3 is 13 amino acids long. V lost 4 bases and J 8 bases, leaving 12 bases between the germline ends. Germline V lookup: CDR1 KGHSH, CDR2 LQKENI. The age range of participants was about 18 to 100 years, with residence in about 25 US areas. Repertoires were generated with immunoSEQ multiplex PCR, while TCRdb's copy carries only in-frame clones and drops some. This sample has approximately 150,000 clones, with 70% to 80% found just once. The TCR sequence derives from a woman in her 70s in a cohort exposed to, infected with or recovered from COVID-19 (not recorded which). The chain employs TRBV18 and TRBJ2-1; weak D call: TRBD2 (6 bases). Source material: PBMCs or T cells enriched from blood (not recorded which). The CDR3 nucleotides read TGTGCCAGCTCACTAGCGGTACAAGATGAGCAGTTCTTC. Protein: CASSLAVQDEQFF.